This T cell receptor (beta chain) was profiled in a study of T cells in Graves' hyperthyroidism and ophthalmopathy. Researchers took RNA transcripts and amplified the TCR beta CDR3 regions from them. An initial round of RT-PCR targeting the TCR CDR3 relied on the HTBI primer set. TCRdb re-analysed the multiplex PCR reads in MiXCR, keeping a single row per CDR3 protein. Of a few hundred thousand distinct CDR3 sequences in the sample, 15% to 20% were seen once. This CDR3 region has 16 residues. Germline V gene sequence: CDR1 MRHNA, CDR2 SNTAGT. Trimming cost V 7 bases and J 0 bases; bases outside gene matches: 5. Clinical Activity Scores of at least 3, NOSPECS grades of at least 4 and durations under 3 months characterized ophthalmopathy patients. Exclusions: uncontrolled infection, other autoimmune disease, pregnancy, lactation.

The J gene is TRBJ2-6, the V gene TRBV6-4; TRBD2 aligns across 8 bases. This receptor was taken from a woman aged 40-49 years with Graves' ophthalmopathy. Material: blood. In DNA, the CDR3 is TGTGCCAGCAAAACGGGACTAGGCTCTGGGGCCAACGTCCTGACTTTC. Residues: CASKTGLGSGANVLTF.